The next 19 T cell receptor beta chains were all read from a single sample in a study of blood T cells in healthy people across ages. The authors ran a second PCR of 7 to 11 cycles using a sample-barcoded 5' primer and a J-beta primer mix. TCRdb reprocessed the 5' RACE reads via MiXCR and lists one record per CDR3 protein. Of some 940,000 distinct CDR3 sequences listed, around 29% are singletons. This sample was also put to use in a study of T cells of mothers and their children.

Sequencing was done on a sample of blood. The receptors were gathered from a woman aged 35 to 49 in good health.

The rearrangement uses TRBV20-1 and TRBJ2-7; TRBD2 aligns across 8 bases. Germline trimming cut 4 bases from V and 4 bases from J; bases unmatched to any gene: 6. Germline CDR1 is DFQATT and CDR2 is SNEGSKA (reference sequence). This CDR3 is 13 amino acids long. The CDR3 is CSANGLASYEQYF. The CDR3 DNA sequence: TGCAGTGCTAATGGACTAGCTTCTTACGAGCAGTACTTC.

The chain is built from TRBV5-1 and TRBJ1-2; 9 bases line up with TRBD1. The ends lost 4 bases at V and 8 bases at J; junction bases unmatched: 12. CDR3 length: 15 residues. Germline-derived CDR1 and CDR2 are SGHRS and YFSETQ. CDR3 in DNA: TGCGCCAGCAGCCGGGGGGACAGGGTAGTGGAAGGCTACACCTTC. It translates to CASSRGDRVVEGYTF.

Of note for this clonotype: At one of its ends the junction is not consistent with the germline gene, which may arise from a read error. This chain connects TRBV3-1 to TRBJ1-1, with D maybe TRBD1 (5 bases). The CDR3 is 14 amino acids. Germline CDR1 is LGHDT and CDR2 is YNNKEL (reference sequence). The CDR3: CASTQVSGRTEAFF. For the CDR3, the DNA is TGTGCCAGCACCCAAGTTTCAGGGCGGACTGAAGCTTTCTTT.

This chain joins TRBV20-1 and TRBJ1-6, with 11 bases matching TRBD1. The CDR3 is made up of 14 amino acids. Germline V lookup: CDR1 DFQATT, CDR2 SNEGSKA (reference sequence). V gave up 3 bases and J gave up 9 bases; unmatched junction bases: 4. Written as DNA, the CDR3 is TGCAGTGCTAGTACCGGGACAGGGGGTTCACCCCTCCACTTT. Its translation is CSASTGTGGSPLHF.

This clonotype has a count of ten or more. The rearrangement joins TRBV27 to TRBJ2-7; 9 bases line up with TRBD2. Germline trimming cut 4 bases from V and 0 bases from J; bases unmatched to any gene: 4. The CDR3 covers 15 residues. CDR1 is MNHEY, CDR2 SMNVEV, per germline (reference sequence). The CDR3 region has the DNA TGTGCCAGCAGTTCCGCTAGCGGGGACTCCTACGAGCAGTACTTC. Amino acid sequence: CASSSASGDSYEQYF.

The chain links TRBV5-4 to TRBJ1-1; 7 nucleotides agree with TRBD1. The CDR3 sequence is 14 residues long. Looked up from germline, CDR1 is SGHNT and CDR2 is YYREEE (reference sequence). V dropped 3 bases and J dropped 4; count of bases not matched to a gene: 6. The CDR3: CASSSEQGITEAFF. Here the CDR3 DNA reads TGTGCCAGCAGCTCTGAACAGGGGATCACTGAAGCTTTCTTT.

The J gene is TRBJ1-6, the V gene TRBV4-3; TRBD1 might be the D (6 bases). Deletions cut 0 bases from V and 4 bases from J, with 16 bases between. This CDR3 spans 18 amino acids. Germline CDR1 and CDR2: LGHNA and YSLEER. CDR3 residues: CASSQEGAGGSYNSPLHF. DNA for the CDR3: TGCGCCAGCAGCCAAGAGGGCGCGGGGGGCTCGTATAATTCACCCCTCCACTTT.

About this clonotype: Since a much larger clone is just one base distant, this may be a read error. V is TRBV29-1 and J is TRBJ2-1; no firm D call. The germline V and J ends were trimmed by 1 base and 10 bases, with 14 bases remaining between them. The CDR3 loop spans 13 amino acids. Germline CDR1 reads SQVTM; CDR2 reads ANQGSEA. The CDR3 nucleotides are TGCAGCGTTGAAGGGGCTACCTCCTACGAGCAGTTCTTC. This encodes CSVEGATSYEQFF.

This clonotype was counted between two and nine times. The CDR3 nucleotides read TGCAGTGCTAGAGTGGGCGGGTATGGCTACACCTTC. Translating it yields CSARVGGYGYTF. The rearrangement joins TRBV20-1 to TRBJ1-2; no firm D call. The CDR3 is made up of 12 amino acids. CDR1 is DFQATT, CDR2 SNEGSKA, per germline (reference sequence). Trimming removed 1 base from V and 5 bases from J, with 8 bases in between.

This clonotype was seen more than once but under ten times. An end of the junction does not agree with germline; a read error may underlie this. The chain is built from TRBV20-1 and TRBJ2-7, with 7 bases matching TRBD1. The CDR3 contains 13 residues. Germline CDR1 reads DFQATT; CDR2 reads SNEGSKA (reference sequence). CDR3 DNA sequence: TGCAGTGCTATACAGGGGAGCTCCTGCGAGCAGTACTTC. This gives the protein CSAIQGSSCEQYF.

In this sample, this clonotype turned up many times. The chain combines TRBV29-1 with TRBJ2-6; D unclear. The CDR3 totals 17 residues. Trimming removed 0 bases from V and 0 bases from J, with 12 bases in between. Germline CDR1 is SQVTM and CDR2 is ANQGSEA. CDR3: CSVEEGLTPSGANVLTF. The DNA for the CDR3 is TGCAGCGTTGAAGAAGGGCTCACTCCCTCTGGGGCCAACGTCCTGACTTTC. The full variable domain, completed using reference TRBV29-1 and TRBJ2-6, is SAVISQKPSRDICQRGTSLTIQCQVDSQVTMMFWYRQQPGQSLTLIATANQGSEATYESGFVIDKFPISRPNLTFSTLTVSNMSPEDSSIYLCSVEEGLTPSGANVLTFGAGSRLTVL.

DNA of the CDR3: TGTGCCAGCAGCTTAGCCCGACGGGTTGAAGCTTTCTTT. This codes for CASSLARRVEAFF. The rearrangement joins TRBV11-2 to TRBJ1-1, with unresolved D. CDR1 SGHAT and CDR2 FQNNGV come from the germline V gene. V dropped 1 base and J dropped 7 bases, with 10 bases sitting between them. The CDR3 runs 13 residues.

This clonotype was found a few times. The gene calls are TRBV14 and TRBJ2-2; D unclear. Germline values: CDR1 SGHDN, CDR2 FVKESK. The CDR3 consists of 14 residues. The V gene lost 3 bases and the J gene lost 0 bases, with 5 bases spanning the gap. This chain's CDR3 is CASSQAPNTGELFF. The CDR3 nucleotides are TGTGCCAGCAGCCAGGCGCCGAACACCGGGGAGCTGTTTTTT.

The sample holds many counts of this clonotype. The chain links TRBV20-1 to TRBJ2-7; no clear D gene. This CDR3 contains 11 residues. Germline V gene data show CDR1 as DFQATT and CDR2 as SNEGSKA (reference sequence). V lost 2 bases and J 3 bases, leaving 5 bases between the germline ends. The CDR3 DNA follows: TGCAGTGCTAGACATCTCTACGAGCAGTACTTC. Residues: CSARHLYEQYF.

In regard to this clonotype: With a much larger clone just one base away, this may be a read error. V and J are TRBV7-6 and TRBJ1-4; D remains ambiguous. The CDR3 runs 14 residues. The germline CDR1 and CDR2 sequences are SGHVS and FNYEAQ. The CDR3 sequence is CASSLGQANEKLLF. CDR3 coding DNA: TGTGCCAGCAGCTTGGGCCAGGCTAATGAAAAACTGTTGTTT.

The chain uses TRBV18 and TRBJ1-2; the D is unclear. V lost 6 bases, J lost 4 bases, and 15 bases lay in between. In germline, CDR1 is KGHSH, CDR2 LQKENI. CDR3 length equals 14 residues. In DNA, the CDR3 is TGTGCCAGCTCCGATGTAATTGGACGCTATGGCTACACCTTC. Translated, it gives CASSDVIGRYGYTF.

This rearrangement joins TRBV7-3 to TRBJ2-3; maybe TRBD2 (6 bases). The germline CDR1 and CDR2 sequences are SGHTA and FQGTGA. The ends were cut back, 5 bases at V and 6 bases at J, with 15 bases in the middle. This CDR3 has 14 residues. In DNA, the CDR3 is TGTGCCAGCAGCCCGGGAGACCTTCCTGATACGCAGTATTTT. It codes for CASSPGDLPDTQYF.

The chain has TRBV11-2 and TRBJ1-1; D uncertain. V was cut by 1 base and J by 0 bases, with 6 bases left in between. The CDR3 runs 14 residues. Per the germline V gene, CDR1 is SGHAT and CDR2 is FQNNGV. CDR3 DNA: TGTGCCAGCAGCTTAGTACTCTTGAACACTGAAGCTTTCTTT. This translates into CASSLVLLNTEAFF.

V usage is TRBV25-1 and J usage is TRBJ2-7, with 7 bases aligning to TRBD2. Germline assignment: CDR1 MGHDK and CDR2 SYGVNS. Trimming removed 7 bases from V and 6 bases from J; junction bases left unmatched: 9. This CDR3 region has 13 residues. The CDR3 spells CASTAAWGGEQYF. CDR3 coding DNA: TGTGCCAGCACCGCCGCTTGGGGGGGCGAGCAGTACTTC.